A single sample gave rise to the 28 T cell receptor beta chains below, sequenced in a study of blood T cell repertoires in COVID-19. TCRdb's table, derived via immunoSEQ multiplex PCR, lists solely in-frame clones and lacks some. The sample comprises 200,000 to 250,000 clones, about 85% of which are singletons, and 1.5% to 2% rests with the top ten. What was sequenced was peripheral blood. The origin of the receptors is a man in his sixties or seventies with acute or convalescent COVID-19.

V gene TRBV2 combines with J gene TRBJ2-7, with D uncertain. Germline-derived CDR1 and CDR2 are SNHLY and FYNNEI. The CDR3 contains 11 residues. V shed 4 bases and J shed 7 bases, with 8 bases lying between them. The CDR3 nucleotides read TGTGCCAGCAGTGCGCTGAGGGAGCAGTACTTC. Translating it yields CASSALREQYF.

The rearrangement links TRBV25-1 to TRBJ2-3, with D unclear. The V gene lost 3 bases and the J gene lost 2 bases, with 3 bases spanning the gap. CDR1 is MGHDK, CDR2 SYGVNS, per germline. This CDR3 is built from 12 residues. The CDR3 sequence: CASSDYTDTQYF. The CDR3 region has the DNA TGTGCCAGCAGTGATTACACAGATACGCAGTATTTT.

This clone was found once. The gene calls are TRBV18 and TRBJ2-2; 9 positions match TRBD1. This CDR3 has 15 amino acids. The V and J ends lost 6 bases and 3 bases, in that order; junction bases with no gene match: 5. Germline CDR1 is KGHSH and CDR2 is LQKENI. This CDR3 reads CASSPGTGHTGELFF. The CDR3 region has the DNA TGTGCCAGCTCTCCCGGGACAGGGCACACCGGGGAGCTGTTTTTT.

The V call is TRBV4-2, the J call TRBJ2-2; 8 nucleotides match TRBD2. The CDR3 sequence is 16 residues long. Germline CDR1 and CDR2: LGHNA and YNFKEQ. V lost 5 bases to trimming and J lost 4 bases; unmatched junction nucleotides: 9. As DNA, the CDR3 is TGTGCCAGCAGCACACGTAGCGGGAAGAGCACCGGGGAGCTGTTTTTT. This codes for CASSTRSGKSTGELFF.

This chain joins TRBV27 and TRBJ1-5, with a tentative D call TRBD1 (6 bases). This CDR3 comprises 16 residues. V was clipped by 5 bases and J by 6 bases, with 20 bases between them. Germline CDR1 and CDR2: MNHEY and SMNVEV (reference sequence). The CDR3 nucleotides read TGTGCCAGCAGTCCCCTCCCTTACAGGGAGCGTCAGCCCCAGCATTTT. Protein product: CASSPLPYRERQPQHF.

The chain carries TRBV19 and TRBJ2-1; D is possibly TRBD2 (6 bases). The CDR3 spans 20 residues. Germline loops: CDR1 LNHDA, CDR2 SQIVND (reference sequence). Trimming took 0 bases from V and 0 from J, leaving 21 bases between them. The CDR3 DNA follows: TGTGCCAGTAGTATAGATCGAGTCACTCCTAGCGCCGGCTCCTACAATGAGCAGTTCTTC. Amino acid sequence: CASSIDRVTPSAGSYNEQFF. Using reference TRBV19 and TRBJ2-1 for the parts outside the CDR3, the full variable domain is DGGITQSPKYLFRKEGQNVTLSCEQNLNHDAMYWYRQDPGQGLRLIYYSQIVNDFQKGDIAEGYSVSREKKESFPLTVTSAQKNPTAFYLCASSIDRVTPSAGSYNEQFFGPGTRLTVL.

The rearrangement links TRBV24-1 to TRBJ2-1; 8 bases are a match to TRBD2. This CDR3 spans 20 amino acids. Germline CDR1 and CDR2: KGHDR and SFDVKD. Germline trimming cut 5 bases from V and 1 base from J; bases unmatched to any gene: 18. The CDR3 loop is CATSATQGLGVTPSYNEQFF. DNA for the CDR3: TGTGCCACCAGTGCCACACAGGGACTAGGCGTCACTCCTTCCTACAATGAGCAGTTCTTC.

V and J are TRBV19 and TRBJ2-6, with 9 bases identical to TRBD1. The V segment lost 4 bases and the J segment 3 bases; nucleotides outside the gene matches: 13. Germline CDR1 and CDR2: LNHDA and SQIVND (reference sequence). This CDR3 spans 19 amino acids. CDR3 DNA sequence: TGTGCCAGTAGTACCTACTCTCTGGGACAGGGAAGTGGGGCCAACGTCCTGACTTTC. Protein product: CASSTYSLGQGSGANVLTF.

V gene TRBV2 combines with J gene TRBJ2-1; 9 positions match TRBD2. Germline lookup yields CDR1 SNHLY and CDR2 FYNNEI. The CDR3 loop spans 15 amino acids. Germline trimming cut 6 bases from V and 5 bases from J; bases unmatched to any gene: 8. Here the CDR3 DNA reads TGTGCCAGCAGCCAAGCGGGACTAGCCCACAATGAGCAGTTCTTC. Translated: CASSQAGLAHNEQFF.

J is TRBJ2-2 and V is TRBV5-6, with TRBD2 matching 10 bases. CDR1 is SGHDT and CDR2 is YYEEEE in the germline V gene. There are 15 residues in the CDR3. V trimming: 3 bases; J trimming: 5 bases; junction bases outside the gene matches: 4. The CDR3 DNA follows: TGTGCCAGCAGCTCTAGCGGGAGCAGGACCGGGGAGCTGTTTTTT. Its translation: CASSSSGSRTGELFF.

DNA of the CDR3: TGTGCCACCAGGGACAGTGTCTCCTACGAGCAGTACTTC. Translated, it gives CATRDSVSYEQYF. The chain links TRBV10-3 to TRBJ2-7; 7 bases are a match to TRBD1. With V trimmed by 10 bases and J by 0 bases, 6 bases remained unmatched. The V gene's germline CDR1 is ENHRY and CDR2 SYGVKD. The CDR3 is made up of 13 amino acids.

V usage is TRBV19 and J usage is TRBJ2-1; 7 bases match TRBD1. J lost 2 bases, V lost 3 bases, and 1 base had no gene match. This CDR3 contains 14 residues. Germline CDR1 is LNHDA and CDR2 is SQIVND (reference sequence). The CDR3 is CASSIQGAYNEQFF. The CDR3 DNA reads as TGTGCCAGTAGTATCCAGGGGGCCTACAATGAGCAGTTCTTC.

The V call is TRBV6-6, the J call TRBJ2-1; 14 positions agree with TRBD2. Germline V lookup: CDR1 MNHNY, CDR2 SVGAGI (reference sequence). V shed 8 bases, J shed 4 bases, and the junction held 1 base outside the gene matches. CDR3 length: 14 amino acids. The CDR3 loop reads CASGTSGSYNEQFF. The CDR3 region has the DNA TGTGCCAGCGGGACTAGCGGGAGTTACAATGAGCAGTTCTTC.

V and J are TRBV12-3 or TRBV12-4 and TRBJ2-2; D is uncertain. V was cut by 4 bases and J by 1 base, with 4 bases left in between. The CDR3 sequence is 13 residues long. CDR3 region: CASSSENTGELFF. The CDR3 DNA reads as TGTGCCAGCAGTTCAGAGAACACCGGGGAGCTGTTTTTT.

V gene TRBV4-2 combines with J gene TRBJ2-7, with TRBD2 identical over 7 bases. V trimming: 4 bases; J trimming: 7 bases; junction bases outside the gene matches: 13. This CDR3 contains 15 residues. CDR1 LGHNA and CDR2 YNFKEQ come from the germline V gene. The CDR3 DNA sequence: TGTGCCAGCAGCCTGGGGAGGGCCTCCTTCGGGGAGCAGTACTTC. Amino acid sequence: CASSLGRASFGEQYF.

The chain carries TRBV29-1 and TRBJ1-5; TRBD1 is a possible D gene (5 bases). CDR3 length: 13 residues. CDR1 is SQVTM, CDR2 ANQGSEA, per germline. The V gene lost 0 bases and the J gene lost 9 bases, with 12 bases spanning the gap. The CDR3 region is CSVEERGNGPQHF. The CDR3 nucleotides are TGCAGCGTTGAAGAAAGGGGAAATGGGCCCCAGCATTTT. The full variable domain, in which reference TRBV29-1 and TRBJ1-5 provide the parts outside the CDR3, is SAVISQKPSRDICQRGTSLTIQCQVDSQVTMMFWYRQQPGQSLTLIATANQGSEATYESGFVIDKFPISRPNLTFSTLTVSNMSPEDSSIYLCSVEERGNGPQHFGDGTRLSIL.

This clone was counted once. V gene TRBV9 combines with J gene TRBJ2-5; D might be TRBD2 (6 bases). Deletions cut 0 bases from V and 1 base from J, with 28 bases between. From germline, CDR1 is SGDLS and CDR2 YYNGEE. This CDR3 comprises 21 residues. The CDR3 here is CASSVALTGSSGGVSQETQYF. The CDR3 DNA is TGTGCCAGCAGCGTAGCACTAACGGGTTCCTCTGGCGGGGTCTCCCAAGAGACCCAGTACTTC.

This clone was counted a single time. The genes are TRBV6-5 and TRBJ1-3, with TRBD1 as a possible D gene (5 bases). Germline-derived CDR1 and CDR2 are MNHEY and SVGAGI. Trimming shortened V by 2 bases and J by 1 base, and 9 bases separated the two germline ends. The CDR3 extends over 15 amino acids. The CDR3 nucleotides are TGTGCCAGCAGTTACGGCAGGGCTTCTGGAAACACCATATATTTT. It translates to CASSYGRASGNTIYF.

This chain uses TRBV5-8 with TRBJ1-5; maybe TRBD1 (5 bases). V dropped 3 bases and J dropped 2 bases, with 12 bases sitting between them. This CDR3 region has 15 residues. Germline CDR1 and CDR2: SGHTS and YDEGEE. CDR3 region: CASSWGGVGNQPQHF. CDR3 DNA sequence: TGTGCCAGCAGCTGGGGGGGAGTAGGCAATCAGCCCCAGCATTTT.

The chain joins TRBV6-5 to TRBJ1-2, with a possible D match to TRBD1 (6 bases). The CDR3 loop spans 13 amino acids. The V gene lost 8 bases and the J gene lost 8 bases, with 18 bases spanning the gap. Germline V gene data show CDR1 as MNHEY and CDR2 as SVGAGI. The CDR3 sequence is CASCALGAGGYTF. CDR3 nucleotides: TGTGCCAGCTGCGCGCTGGGGGCCGGGGGCTACACCTTC.

The V gene is TRBV3-1 (or the pseudogene TRBV3-2), the J gene TRBJ2-3, with 7 positions matching TRBD2. CDR1 is LGHDT, CDR2 YNNKEL, per germline (reference sequence). V lost 3 bases, J lost 3 bases, and 9 bases stayed unmatched. CDR3 size: 16 residues. The CDR3: CASSQRGREATDTQYF. The CDR3 coding sequence is TGTGCCAGCAGCCAGAGGGGCCGGGAGGCTACAGATACGCAGTATTTT.

V and J are TRBV7-2 and TRBJ2-1, with a weak D call TRBD2 (6 bases). V was shortened by 5 bases and J by 4 bases, with 12 bases between the two germline ends. The length of the CDR3 is 14 residues. Germline lookup yields CDR1 SGHTA and CDR2 FQGNSA. CDR3 residues: CASSLFAGYNEQFF. CDR3 DNA: TGTGCCAGCAGCCTTTTCGCGGGGTACAATGAGCAGTTCTTC.

For the CDR3, the DNA is TGTGCCAGCAGCCACACCTCTGGGGCCAACGTCCTGACTTTC. This codes for CASSHTSGANVLTF. The rearrangement uses TRBV27 and TRBJ2-6, with D unresolved. V was pared by 6 bases and J by 0 bases, with 6 bases between. Germline assignment: CDR1 MNHEY and CDR2 SMNVEV (reference sequence). CDR3 length equals 14 residues.

CDR3 bases: TGTGCCAGCAGTCCAACACCTACGCGGACTAGCGGATCCTTCCTAGCCAAAAACATTCAGTACTTC. It yields the protein CASSPTPTRTSGSFLAKNIQYF. This chain uses TRBV28 with TRBJ2-4, with TRBD2 matching 10 bases. In germline, CDR1 is MDHEN, CDR2 SYDVKM. This CDR3 contains 22 residues. The V segment lost 5 bases and the J segment 0 bases; nucleotides outside the gene matches: 22.

This clone has just one count. V gene TRBV15 combines with J gene TRBJ2-1, with 11 bases identical to TRBD2. Trimming took 4 bases from V and 5 from J; bases not matched to a gene: 4. CDR3 length: 15 amino acids. Germline lookup yields CDR1 LNHNV and CDR2 YYDKDF (reference sequence). In nucleotides, the CDR3 is TGTGCCACCAGCACACTAGCGGGAGCACACAATGAGCAGTTCTTC. This translates into CATSTLAGAHNEQFF.

The rearrangement joins TRBV9 to TRBJ2-7; no reliable D call. The CDR3 length is 13 residues. The V gene's germline CDR1 is SGDLS and CDR2 YYNGEE. V shed 0 bases and J shed 6 bases, with 10 bases lying between them. The CDR3, as DNA: TGTGCCAGCAGCGTAGACGCGTGGAGCGAGCAGTACTTC. Translation: CASSVDAWSEQYF. The full variable domain, in which reference TRBV9 and TRBJ2-7 provide the parts outside the CDR3, is DSGVTQTPKHLITATGQRVTLRCSPRSGDLSVYWYQQSLDQGLQFLIQYYNGEERAKGNILERFSAQQFPDLHSELNLSSLELGDSALYFCASSVDAWSEQYFGPGTRLTVT.

The chain recombines TRBV6-5 with TRBJ1-1; D remains unclear. The ends were cut back, 2 bases at V and 4 bases at J, with 11 bases in the middle. The germline V gene encodes CDR1 MNHEY and CDR2 SVGAGI. This CDR3 spans 14 amino acids. The chain's CDR3 is CASSYERRRTEAFF. The CDR3 DNA reads TGTGCCAGCAGTTACGAGCGGAGGCGCACTGAAGCTTTCTTT.

This clone was counted a single time. The chain carries TRBV18 and TRBJ1-2; TRBD1 matches 9 bases. V shed 3 bases and J 4 bases; nucleotides not matched to a gene: 6. The CDR3 extends over 15 amino acids. CDR1 and CDR2 (germline): KGHSH, LQKENI. CDR3 sequence: CASSPGQGPGYGYTF. The CDR3 DNA reads as TGTGCCAGCTCACCGGGACAGGGCCCTGGCTATGGCTACACCTTC.